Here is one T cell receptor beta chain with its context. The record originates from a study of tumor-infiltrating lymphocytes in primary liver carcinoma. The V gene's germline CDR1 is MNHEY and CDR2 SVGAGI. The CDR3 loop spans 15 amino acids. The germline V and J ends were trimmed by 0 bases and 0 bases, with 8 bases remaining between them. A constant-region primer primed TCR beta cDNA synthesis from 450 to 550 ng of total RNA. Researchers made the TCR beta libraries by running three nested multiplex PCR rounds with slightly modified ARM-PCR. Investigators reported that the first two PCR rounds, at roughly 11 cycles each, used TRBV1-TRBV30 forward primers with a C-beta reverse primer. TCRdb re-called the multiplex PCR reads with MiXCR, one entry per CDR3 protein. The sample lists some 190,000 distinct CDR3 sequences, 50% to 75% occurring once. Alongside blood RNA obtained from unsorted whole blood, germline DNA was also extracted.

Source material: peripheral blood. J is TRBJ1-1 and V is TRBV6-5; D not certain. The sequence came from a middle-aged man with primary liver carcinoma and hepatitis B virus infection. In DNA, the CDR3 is TGTGCCAGCAGTTACTCGTGGGAAGTGAACACTGAAGCTTTCTTT. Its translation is CASSYSWEVNTEAFF.